Listed here are 21 T cell receptor beta chains from one sample, sequenced in a study of blood T cell repertoires in COVID-19. Sequencing used immunoSEQ multiplex PCR; TCRdb keeps in-frame clones, though not all of them. This sample has fewer than 85,000 clones, with approximately 90% found just once. Sequencing input: peripheral blood. Receptor source: a human donor in a cohort sampled during active COVID-19.

The chain employs TRBV3-1 (or the pseudogene TRBV3-2) and TRBJ2-3, with D perhaps matching TRBD2 (6 bases). The CDR3 is made up of 14 amino acids. In germline, CDR1 is LGHDT, CDR2 YNNKEL (reference sequence). The V gene lost 4 bases and the J gene lost 8 bases, with 16 bases spanning the gap. Here the CDR3 DNA reads TGTGCCAGCAGCCCCTTCCCGGGACTTCCTACGCAGTATTTT. Translating gives CASSPFPGLPTQYF.

V usage is TRBV3-1 (or the pseudogene TRBV3-2) and J usage is TRBJ2-5; no definite D call. This CDR3 contains 14 residues. Germline CDR1 and CDR2: LGHDT and YNNKEL (reference sequence). Trimming stripped 3 bases from V and 0 bases from J, with 8 bases between. CDR3 loop: CASSQRANQETQYF. Here the CDR3 DNA reads TGTGCCAGCAGCCAGAGAGCAAACCAAGAGACCCAGTACTTC.

V usage is TRBV18 and J usage is TRBJ1-5; TRBD1 is a possible D gene (5 bases). The CDR3 totals 16 residues. CDR1 and CDR2 from the germline V gene are KGHSH and LQKENI. V lost 3 bases and J 4 bases, leaving 16 bases between the germline ends. CDR3 DNA: TGTGCCAGCTCACCTACAAATCGTCGGGGGAATCAGCCCCAGCATTTT. Translating it yields CASSPTNRRGNQPQHF. Based on the CDR3 plus reference TRBV18 and TRBJ1-5, the full variable domain is NAGVMQNPRHLVRRRGQEARLRCSPMKGHSHVYWYRQLPEEGLKFMVYLQKENIIDESGMPKERFSAEFPKEGPSILRIQQVVRGDSAAYFCASSPTNRRGNQPQHFGDGTRLSIL.

The rearrangement links TRBV30 to TRBJ1-3; the D gene is possibly TRBD1 (5 bases). With 2 bases removed from V and 2 bases from J, the gap between germline ends came to 16 bases. CDR1 is GTSNPN, CDR2 SVGIG, per germline (reference sequence). This CDR3 spans 16 amino acids. The CDR3 is CAWSPGGTRTGNTIYF. In nucleotides, the CDR3 is TGTGCCTGGAGTCCCGGGGGAACCAGGACTGGAAACACCATATATTTT.

This clone appeared a single time. The chain is built from TRBV5-4 and TRBJ2-1, with a weak D call TRBD2 (5 bases). The length of the CDR3 is 15 residues. Between the trimmed V and J ends, which lost 4 bases and 0 bases, there was a span of 11 bases. The germline CDR1 and CDR2 sequences are SGHNT and YYREEE (reference sequence). The CDR3 region is CASSTSGPSYNEQFF. The CDR3 DNA follows: TGTGCCAGCAGCACAAGCGGTCCCTCCTACAATGAGCAGTTCTTC.

The V gene is TRBV4-1, the J gene TRBJ2-7; 9 nucleotides line up with TRBD2. Germline V gene data show CDR1 as MGHRA and CDR2 as YSYEKL. The CDR3 has 16 amino acids. V lost 1 base, J lost 4 bases, and 8 bases stayed unmatched. The CDR3 DNA sequence: TGCGCCAGCAGCCAAGTAGTGGGACTAGCTACTTACGAGCAGTACTTC. This encodes CASSQVVGLATYEQYF.

The V gene is TRBV7-8, the J gene TRBJ2-5, with D maybe TRBD2 (6 bases). Trimming pared 6 bases from V and 0 bases from J, leaving 14 bases between. From germline, CDR1 is SGHVS and CDR2 FQNEAQ. CDR3 length: 15 amino acids. CDR3 residues: CASRNPGGNQETQYF. CDR3 DNA: TGTGCCAGCAGAAACCCCGGGGGAAACCAAGAGACCCAGTACTTC.

The V gene is TRBV3-1 (or the pseudogene TRBV3-2), the J gene TRBJ2-7; D is unclear. CDR1 and CDR2 from the germline V gene are LGHDT and YNNKEL (reference sequence). This CDR3 is built from 11 residues. The germline V and J ends were trimmed by 1 base and 5 bases, with 3 bases remaining between them. CDR3 DNA sequence: TGTGCCAGCAGCCAAGGCGACGAGCAGTACTTC. Its translation: CASSQGDEQYF.

The V and J genes are TRBV9 and TRBJ2-1; 7 nucleotides align to TRBD1. The CDR3 length is 14 residues. Per the germline V gene, CDR1 is SGDLS and CDR2 is YYNGEE. The V gene end was trimmed by 3 bases and the J gene end by 4 bases; junction bases not matched to a gene: 4. The CDR3: CASSARQGYNEQFF. In DNA form, the CDR3 reads TGTGCCAGCAGCGCCAGACAGGGTTACAATGAGCAGTTCTTC.

The V and J genes are TRBV29-1 and TRBJ1-2; TRBD1 agrees at 8 bases. The V gene end was trimmed by 6 bases and the J gene end by 4 bases; junction bases not matched to a gene: 7. The CDR3 contains 13 residues. Germline CDR1 SQVTM, CDR2 ANQGSEA. For the CDR3, the DNA is TGCAGCGTCCGGACAGGGCTTTTCTATGGCTACACCTTC. This encodes CSVRTGLFYGYTF.

The CDR3 loop reads CASSETSRGSYYGQFF. CDR3 nucleotides: TGCGCCAGCAGTGAAACTAGCCGGGGTAGTTATTATGGGCAGTTCTTC. This chain connects TRBV10-1 to TRBJ2-1; perhaps TRBD2 as D (6 bases). Germline CDR1 is WNHNN and CDR2 is SYGVQD (reference sequence). CDR3 length: 16 residues. The V gene lost 3 bases and the J gene lost 12 bases, with 24 bases spanning the gap.

V gene TRBV29-1 combines with J gene TRBJ1-1; a weak D match, TRBD1 (5 bases). This CDR3 spans 16 amino acids. Trimming took off 2 bases at V and 0 bases at J, with 16 bases between the two ends. Germline V lookup: CDR1 SQVTM, CDR2 ANQGSEA. CDR3 loop: CSVEKTVLAMNTEAFF. The CDR3 nucleotides are TGCAGCGTTGAAAAGACAGTTCTGGCCATGAACACTGAAGCTTTCTTT.

J is TRBJ2-5 and V is TRBV18, with D maybe TRBD1 (6 bases). V dropped 5 bases and J dropped 5 bases, with 15 bases sitting between them. Germline V gene sequence: CDR1 KGHSH, CDR2 LQKENI. The length of the CDR3 is 14 residues. This CDR3 reads CASSTGTPAETQYF. CDR3 nucleotides: TGTGCCAGCTCAACAGGGACCCCCGCGGAGACCCAGTACTTC.

The chain recombines TRBV28 with TRBJ1-2, with 9 bases aligning to TRBD1. This CDR3 is 14 amino acids long. J was trimmed by 7 bases and V by 7 bases; bases with no gene match: 10. The V gene's germline CDR1 is MDHEN and CDR2 SYDVKM. This CDR3 is CASTRDRVDIGYTF. The CDR3 DNA reads as TGTGCCAGCACCCGGGACAGGGTGGATATTGGCTACACCTTC.

The J gene is TRBJ2-5, the V gene TRBV6-1; 7 bases map to TRBD2. Germline CDR1 is MNHNS and CDR2 is SASEGT. The CDR3 is 17 amino acids. Trimming at V came to 2 bases and at J to 5 bases, leaving 14 bases not matched to a gene. The CDR3 region is CASSELRGRGSGETQYF. In nucleotides, the CDR3 is TGTGCCAGCAGTGAACTGCGGGGGAGGGGATCCGGGGAGACCCAGTACTTC.

This chain joins TRBV7-6 and TRBJ2-7, with D perhaps TRBD2 (5 bases). The CDR3 runs 14 residues. The germline gives CDR1 SGHVS, CDR2 FNYEAQ. Between the trimmed V and J ends, which lost 0 bases and 6 bases, there was a span of 12 bases. The CDR3 DNA reads as TGTGCCAGCAGCTTAGCGCTTCAAGGAGGCGAGCAGTACTTC. This translates into CASSLALQGGEQYF.

V gene TRBV7-9 combines with J gene TRBJ2-1; TRBD2 aligns across 10 bases. Germline CDR1 reads SEHNR; CDR2 reads FQNEAQ (reference sequence). The J segment lost 10 bases and the V segment lost 5 bases, leaving 5 bases of the junction unmatched. This CDR3 spans 13 amino acids. The CDR3 DNA reads as TGTGCCAGCAGCGAAGTAGCGGGGGGCGAGCAGTTCTTC. Protein: CASSEVAGGEQFF. The entire variable domain, with the rest obtained from reference TRBV7-9 and TRBJ2-1, is as follows: DTGVSQNPRHKITKRGQNVTFRCDPISEHNRLYWYRQTLGQGPEFLTYFQNEAQLEKSRLLSDRFSAERPKGSFSTLEIQRTEQGDSAMYLCASSEVAGGEQFFGPGTRLTVL.

J is TRBJ1-5 and V is TRBV9, with D unclear. The germline CDR1 and CDR2 sequences are SGDLS and YYNGEE. The CDR3 runs to 15 residues. CDR3 DNA: TGTGCGAGGGAGGCGGGATTGACTATCAATCAGCCCCAGCATTTT. This encodes CAREAGLTINQPQHF.

This clone came up once. CDR3: CASSRTGMGETQYF. The CDR3 DNA is TGTGCCAGCAGCCGGACAGGGATGGGAGAGACCCAGTACTTC. The chain recombines TRBV5-4 with TRBJ2-5; 8 nucleotides align to TRBD1. CDR3 length equals 14 residues. Germline-derived CDR1 and CDR2 are SGHNT and YYREEE (reference sequence). J was trimmed by 4 bases and V by 4 bases; bases with no gene match: 6.

The chain employs TRBV4-2 and TRBJ2-1, with 10 bases that match TRBD2. V lost 2 bases and J lost 4; bases outside the gene matches: 5. The CDR3 spans 16 residues. CDR1 and CDR2 (germline): LGHNA, YNFKEQ. The CDR3, as DNA: TGTGCCAGCAGCCAAACGGAGACTAGCGGGTACAATGAGCAGTTCTTC. Translated, it gives CASSQTETSGYNEQFF.

The gene calls are TRBV3-1 (or the pseudogene TRBV3-2) and TRBJ1-6; 9 nucleotides agree with TRBD1. The J segment lost 7 bases and the V segment lost 5 bases, leaving 6 bases of the junction unmatched. The CDR3 totals 15 residues. CDR1 is LGHDT, CDR2 YNNKEL, per germline (reference sequence). CDR3 DNA sequence: TGTGCCAGCAGCGGCCGACAGGGGGAAAATTCACCCCTCCACTTT. Its protein is CASSGRQGENSPLHF.